The T cell receptor (beta chain) described here comes from a study of T-cell memory formation after mild COVID-19. Study information: TCR clusters largely stayed donor specific. Study findings and constraints: CD8+ contracting clones occupied EMRA, while CD4+ ones occupied mainly CM and EM.

Only a few counts were recorded for this clonotype. Its cognate antigen is unknown. TCRdb reprocessed the 5' RACE reads with MiXCR, giving one entry per CDR3 protein. The sample records around 420,000 distinct CDR3 sequences, roughly 26% being singletons. There are 13 residues in the CDR3. The V end lost 5 bases, the J end lost 0 bases, and 8 bases lay between the germline ends. Germline V gives CDR1 GTSNPN, CDR2 SVGIG (reference sequence). This clonotype was sampled from an adult woman who had mild COVID-19 (a few samples of this study predate the infection). Cell type and time point are not known. V is TRBV30 and J is TRBJ2-1, with a weak D call TRBD2 (6 bases). The sequenced sample consisted of PBMCs or a T cell subset sorted from them (not recorded which). The CDR3 protein is CAWCGTSYNEQFF. The CDR3 region has the DNA TGTGCCTGGTGCGGGACCTCCTACAATGAGCAGTTCTTC. Full variable domain (rest looked up from reference TRBV30 and TRBJ2-1): SQTIHQWPATLVQPVGSPLSLECTVEGTSNPNLYWYRQAAGRGLQLLFYSVGIGQISSEVPQNLSASRPQDRQFILSSKKLLLSDSGFYLCAWCGTSYNEQFFGPGTRLTVL.